A selection of T cell receptor beta chains follows, all from one sample in a study of CD8 T cells in Susac syndrome. TCRdb passed the immunoSEQ multiplex PCR reads through MiXCR, listing each CDR3 protein once. Of about 400,000 distinct CDR3 sequences listed, approximately 85% were seen once; the top ten hold about 0.1%. The sequenced material came from CD8+ T cells from PBMCs. The receptors stem from a human donor with multiple sclerosis. Both conserved end residues are part of each CDR3. The order of the fields is J gene, clone size, V gene, D gene, CDR3 protein, CDR3 DNA. A D gene is named only where the DNA matches it firmly. Size tells how often a clone was seen (once, few, many) or the class of an expanded clone, and some rows leave it out.

>TRBJ2-2|NA|TRBV28|NA
CASSLPGHENTGELFF
TGTGCCAGCAGTCTACCGGGACACGAGAACACCGGGGAGCTGTTTTTT
>TRBJ2-1|NA|TRBV5-1|TRBD2
CASSLGGLAGGIPYNEQFF
TGCGCCAGCAGCTTGGGCGGACTAGCGGGCGGGATACCCTACAATGAGCAGTTCTTC
>TRBJ2-5|NA|TRBV6-5|NA
CASSYSAPPGETQYF
TGTGCCAGCAGTTACTCGGCACCTCCCGGAGAGACCCAGTACTTC
>TRBJ2-2|NA|TRBV6-6|TRBD1
CASSLNPGQGSGELFF
TGTGCCAGCAGTTTGAACCCGGGACAGGGTTCCGGGGAGCTGTTTTTT
>TRBJ1-2|few|TRBV5-4|TRBD1
CASSQGTDYGYTF
TGTGCCAGCAGCCAAGGGACAGACTATGGCTACACCTTC
>TRBJ2-2|NA|TRBV19|NA
CAGQPGANTGELFF
TGTGCGGGGCAGCCGGGGGCCAACACCGGGGAGCTGTTTTTT
>TRBJ1-2|NA|TRBV6-1|NA
CASSEGVRGTF
TGTGCCAGCAGTGAAGGGGTCAGGGGCACCTTC
>TRBJ2-3|NA|TRBV29-1|NA
CSVEGAPTDTQYF
TGCAGCGTTGAAGGGGCCCCGACAGATACGCAGTATTTT
>TRBJ2-1|NA|TRBV10-3|TRBD2
CAISELADNEQFF
TGTGCCATCAGTGAACTAGCGGACAATGAGCAGTTCTTC
>TRBJ2-3|NA|TRBV12-5|TRBD1
CASGATGADTQYF
TGTGCTAGTGGTGCGACAGGGGCGGATACGCAGTATTTT